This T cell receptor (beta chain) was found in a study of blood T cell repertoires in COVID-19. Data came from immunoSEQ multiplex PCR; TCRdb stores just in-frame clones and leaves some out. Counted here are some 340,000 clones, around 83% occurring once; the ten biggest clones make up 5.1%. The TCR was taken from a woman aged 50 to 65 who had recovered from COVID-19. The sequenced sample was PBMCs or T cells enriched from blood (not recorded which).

DNA of the CDR3: TGTGCCAGCAGTTACCCGGAGTGGTTTAGCGGGAAGGGCACCGGGGAGCTGTTTTTT. It is translated as CASSYPEWFSGKGTGELFF. V gene TRBV6-2 or TRBV6-3 combines with J gene TRBJ2-2; 8 positions match TRBD2. CDR3 length equals 19 residues. Germline CDR1 is MNHEY and CDR2 is SVGEGT. Trimming removed 2 bases from V and 4 bases from J; junction bases left unmatched: 15.